This TCR beta chain was sequenced during a study of Graves' ophthalmopathy and Graves' hyperthyroidism. Study in general: Stable hyperthyroidism was defined by absence of ophthalmopathy within 18 months of follow-up. Findings and limits, study-wide: This model predicted ophthalmopathy progression (sensitivity 70% to 71%, specificity about 72%). Blood repertoires reportedly contained most expanded thyroid clonotypes above 0.001 frequency.

This clonotype was observed many times. Its antigen is undetermined. RNA transcripts provided the template for amplifying TCR beta CDR3 regions. First-round RT-PCR relied on HTBI primers, and a second-round multiplex PCR came next. Each CDR3 protein gets one entry after TCRdb re-called the multiplex PCR reads with MiXCR. The data contain over a million distinct CDR3 sequences, 36% of them seen just once; the ten biggest clones take up around 10%. This sequence originates from an adult man with Graves' hyperthyroidism. The sample comprised peripheral blood or thyroid tissue (not recorded which).

In nucleotides, the CDR3 is TGCGCCAGCAGGTCCGATTCAACTAATGAAAAACTGTTTTTT. It specifies CASRSDSTNEKLFF. The chain recombines TRBV5-1 with TRBJ1-4; D unclear. The CDR3 extends over 14 amino acids. V was shortened by 5 bases and J by 0 bases, with 8 bases between the two germline ends. Germline CDR1 SGHRS, CDR2 YFSETQ.